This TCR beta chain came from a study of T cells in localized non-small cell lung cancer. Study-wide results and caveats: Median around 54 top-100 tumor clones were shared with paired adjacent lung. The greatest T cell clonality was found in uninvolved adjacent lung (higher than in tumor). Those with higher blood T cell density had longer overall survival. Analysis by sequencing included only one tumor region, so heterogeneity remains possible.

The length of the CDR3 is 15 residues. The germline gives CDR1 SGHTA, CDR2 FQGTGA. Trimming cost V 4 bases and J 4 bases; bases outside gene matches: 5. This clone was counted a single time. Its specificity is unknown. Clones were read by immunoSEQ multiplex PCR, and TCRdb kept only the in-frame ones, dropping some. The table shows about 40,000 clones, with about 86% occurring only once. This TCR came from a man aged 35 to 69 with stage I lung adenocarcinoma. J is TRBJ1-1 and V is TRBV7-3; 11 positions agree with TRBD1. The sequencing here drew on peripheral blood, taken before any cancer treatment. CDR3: CASSSGQGASTEAFF. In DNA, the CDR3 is TGTGCCAGCAGCTCTGGACAGGGGGCCAGCACTGAAGCTTTCTTT.